This T cell receptor (beta chain) comes out of a study of CD8 T cells in ankylosing spondylitis. This clonotype was seen a few times. TCRdb re-called the 5' RACE reads through MiXCR, storing one row per CDR3 protein. Here the sample spans about 140,000 distinct CDR3 sequences, roughly 34% being singletons. This CDR3 is 18 amino acids long. In germline, CDR1 is SGDLS, CDR2 YYNGEE. V lost 4 bases and J lost 2; bases outside the gene matches: 11. The receptor was derived from a male donor with ankylosing spondylitis. The chain carries TRBV9 and TRBJ2-5, with 13 bases aligning to TRBD2. Input material: synovial fluid, either unsorted or a sorted T cell fraction (not recorded which). As DNA, the CDR3 is TGTGCCAGCAGCTTAAGTACCGGGACTAGCGGGAAACAAGAGACCCAGTACTTC. Translated: CASSLSTGTSGKQETQYF.